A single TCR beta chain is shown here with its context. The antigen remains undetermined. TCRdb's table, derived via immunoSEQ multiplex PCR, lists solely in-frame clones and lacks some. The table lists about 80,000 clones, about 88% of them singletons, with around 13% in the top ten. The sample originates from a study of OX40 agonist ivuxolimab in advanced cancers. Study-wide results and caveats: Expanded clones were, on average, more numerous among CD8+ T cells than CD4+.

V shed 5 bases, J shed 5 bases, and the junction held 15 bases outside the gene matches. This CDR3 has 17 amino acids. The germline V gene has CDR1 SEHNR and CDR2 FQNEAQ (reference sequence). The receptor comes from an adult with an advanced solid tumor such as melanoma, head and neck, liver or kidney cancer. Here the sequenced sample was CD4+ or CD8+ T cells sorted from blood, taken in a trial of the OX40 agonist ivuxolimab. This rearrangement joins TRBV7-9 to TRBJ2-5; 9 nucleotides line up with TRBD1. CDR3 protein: CASSLPSDRGEDETQYF. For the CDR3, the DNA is TGTGCCAGCAGCCTACCTTCGGACAGGGGAGAAGACGAGACCCAGTACTTC.